This T cell receptor (beta chain) stems from a study of blood T cell repertoires in COVID-19 (dated by TCRdb to the early 2020s). Some background on the complete study: Samples from collaborators originated in the United States, Italy and Spain and spanned both the acute and convalescent phases of COVID-19. The prospective study material was composed of cDNA or gDNA derived from T cells, B-cell-depleted T cells, or PBMCs. Subjects who had been exposed to COVID-19, were actively infected with it, or had recovered from it provided the deeply sampled blood TCRbeta repertoires that made up the dataset. The repertoires were released in a freely available public database meant as a resource for research on the immune response to SARS-CoV-2. The samples were drawn from two sources: the first 160 participants of the ongoing ImmuneRACE study, and 1,000 to 1,500 subjects contributed by 6 global collaborators. The sample metadata nearly always contained a de-identified subject ID, COVID-19 status, age in years and sex. HLA class I and class II types, where available, came from metadata supplied by the sample provider rather than from assay-based typing. Broad study findings and their caveats: Clinical and demographic metadata were provided uncurated, with the amount varying by source and participant.

The junction carries 21 bases between V and J, which are trimmed by 6 bases and 9 bases respectively. Including the terminal cysteine and phenylalanine, the CDR3 comprises 15 residues. The kept DNA is CDR3 alone, 45 bases in frame from the first base. According to the germline V gene, CDR1 reads MNHEY and CDR2 reads SVGAGI. The immunoSEQ Assay, a bias-controlled multiplex PCR, was used to amplify TCRbeta CDR3 regions from genomic DNA. Per the source publication's procedure: The number of nucleated cells in each sample was estimated from the amplification of reference gene primers within the assay. To quantify the absolute abundance of each unique TCRbeta CDR3 rearrangement, sequence reads were collapsed and filtered. For each sample, productive Simpson clonality was calculated by taking the square root of Simpson's diversity index across productive rearrangements. TCRdb holds this immuneACCESS table with in-frame rearrangements only. Some clones are missing; in checked studies, unresolved V genes explain under half, and the rest has no known cause. D and trimming were read from the DNA, whereas the V and J calls and clone size are those reported in that table. The sample table contains about 220,000 clones; only one count was recorded for 84% of them. Roughly 10% of the sample belongs to the ten largest clones.

On this clone itself: The target of this receptor is not known. Base qualities are not at hand, and no much larger clone is one base apart.

The collaborating institutions used their own protocols to collect whole blood in K2EDTA tubes. For TCRbeta analysis, collaborator samples were shipped as frozen whole blood, as isolated PBMCs, or as DNA extracted from either sample type. The source of this sequence is a man between 50 and 59 years old with active or convalescent COVID-19. Sequencing was performed on peripheral blood. The sequence joins TRBV6-5 to TRBJ2-1; matching of 6 bases hints at TRBD2 as the D gene. The CDR3 has the sequence CASRTGTLHSGEQFF. The DNA reads as follows: TGTGCCAGCAGAACCGGGACTCTACATTCCGGTGAGCAGTTCTTC.